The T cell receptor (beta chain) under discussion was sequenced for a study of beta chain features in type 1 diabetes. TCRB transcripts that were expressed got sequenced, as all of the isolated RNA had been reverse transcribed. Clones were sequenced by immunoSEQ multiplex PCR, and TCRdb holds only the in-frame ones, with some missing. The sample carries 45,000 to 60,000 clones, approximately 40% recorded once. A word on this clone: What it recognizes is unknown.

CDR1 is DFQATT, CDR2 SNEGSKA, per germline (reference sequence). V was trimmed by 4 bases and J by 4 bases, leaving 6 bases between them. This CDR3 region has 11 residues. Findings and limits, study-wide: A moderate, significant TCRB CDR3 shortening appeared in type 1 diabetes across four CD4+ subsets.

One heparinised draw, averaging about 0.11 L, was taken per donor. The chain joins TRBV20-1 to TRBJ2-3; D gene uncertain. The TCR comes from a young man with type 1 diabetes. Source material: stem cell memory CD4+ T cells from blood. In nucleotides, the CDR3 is TGCAGTGCTACCCGAGCAGATACGCAGTATTTT. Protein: CSATRADTQYF.